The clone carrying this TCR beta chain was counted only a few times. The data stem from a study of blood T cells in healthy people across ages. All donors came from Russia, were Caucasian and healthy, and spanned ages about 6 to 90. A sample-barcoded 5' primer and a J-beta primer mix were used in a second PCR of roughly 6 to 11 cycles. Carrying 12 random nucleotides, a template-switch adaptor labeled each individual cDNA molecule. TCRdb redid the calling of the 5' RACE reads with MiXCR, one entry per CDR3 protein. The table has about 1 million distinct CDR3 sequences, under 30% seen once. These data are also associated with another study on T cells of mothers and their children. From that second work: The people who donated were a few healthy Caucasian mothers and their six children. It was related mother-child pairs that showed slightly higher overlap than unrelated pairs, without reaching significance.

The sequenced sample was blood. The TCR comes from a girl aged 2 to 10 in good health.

The CDR3 reads CASSQENLKTNEKLFF. The CDR3 nucleotides read TGCGCCAGCAGCCAAGAAAATCTGAAAACAAATGAAAAACTGTTTTTT. The V and J genes are TRBV4-1 and TRBJ1-4; D gene ambiguous. This CDR3 is built from 16 residues. Deletions cut 0 bases from V and 5 bases from J, with 13 bases between. CDR1 MGHRA and CDR2 YSYEKL come from the germline V gene.